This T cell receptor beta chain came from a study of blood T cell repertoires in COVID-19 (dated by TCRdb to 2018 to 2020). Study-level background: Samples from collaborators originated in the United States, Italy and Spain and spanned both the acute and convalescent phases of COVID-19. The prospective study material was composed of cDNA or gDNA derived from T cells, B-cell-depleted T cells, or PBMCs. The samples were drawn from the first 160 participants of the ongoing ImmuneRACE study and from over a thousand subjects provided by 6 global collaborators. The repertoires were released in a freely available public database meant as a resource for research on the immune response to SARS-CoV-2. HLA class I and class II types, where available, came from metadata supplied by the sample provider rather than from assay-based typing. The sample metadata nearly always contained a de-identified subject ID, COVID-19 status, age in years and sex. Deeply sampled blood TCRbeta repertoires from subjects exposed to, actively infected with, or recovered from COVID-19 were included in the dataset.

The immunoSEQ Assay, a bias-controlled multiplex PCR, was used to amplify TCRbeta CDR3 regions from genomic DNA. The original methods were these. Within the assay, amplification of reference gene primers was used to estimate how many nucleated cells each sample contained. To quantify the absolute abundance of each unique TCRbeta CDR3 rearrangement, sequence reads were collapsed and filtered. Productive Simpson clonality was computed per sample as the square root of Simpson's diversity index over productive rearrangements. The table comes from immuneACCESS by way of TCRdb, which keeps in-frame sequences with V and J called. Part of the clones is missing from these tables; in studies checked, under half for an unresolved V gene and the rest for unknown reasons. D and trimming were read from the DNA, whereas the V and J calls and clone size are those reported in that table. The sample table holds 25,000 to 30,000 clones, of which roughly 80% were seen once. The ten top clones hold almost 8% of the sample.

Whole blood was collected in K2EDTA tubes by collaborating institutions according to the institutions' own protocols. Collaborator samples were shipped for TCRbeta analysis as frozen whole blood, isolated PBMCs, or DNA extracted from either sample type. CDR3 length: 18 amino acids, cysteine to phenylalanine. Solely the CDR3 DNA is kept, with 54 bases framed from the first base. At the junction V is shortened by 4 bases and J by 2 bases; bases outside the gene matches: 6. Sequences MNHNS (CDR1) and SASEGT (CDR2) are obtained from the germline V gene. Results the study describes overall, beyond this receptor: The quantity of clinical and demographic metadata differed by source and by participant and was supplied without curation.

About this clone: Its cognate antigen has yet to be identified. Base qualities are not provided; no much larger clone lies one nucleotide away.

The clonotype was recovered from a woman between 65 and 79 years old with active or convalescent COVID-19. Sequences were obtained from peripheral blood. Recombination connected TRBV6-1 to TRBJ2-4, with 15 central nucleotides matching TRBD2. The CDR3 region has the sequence CASSGPGLAGGPKNIQYF. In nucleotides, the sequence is TGTGCCAGCAGTGGGCCGGGACTAGCGGGAGGACCCAAAAACATTCAGTACTTC.